Following are 32 T cell receptor beta chains from one sample sequenced in a study of blood T cell repertoires in COVID-19. Profiled with immunoSEQ multiplex PCR; TCRdb holds only in-frame clones, not every one. The top ten clones hold about 4.3% of a sample with around 250,000 clones, around four fifths of them seen once. Sequencing used peripheral blood. These receptors came from a man aged 55 to 70 who had recovered from COVID-19.

The chain joins TRBV7-9 to TRBJ2-5; 7 bases agree with TRBD1. The CDR3 is made up of 15 amino acids. V shed 5 bases and J 1 base; nucleotides not matched to a gene: 7. The V gene's germline CDR1 is SEHNR and CDR2 FQNEAQ (reference sequence). As DNA, the CDR3 is TGTGCCAGCAGCGAAGGGACAGCCGTCCAAGAGACCCAGTACTTC. Protein: CASSEGTAVQETQYF.

The rearrangement uses TRBV7-9 and TRBJ2-1; 13 bases line up with TRBD2. This CDR3 comprises 16 residues. The V gene's germline CDR1 is SEHNR and CDR2 FQNEAQ (reference sequence). The J segment lost 9 bases and the V segment lost 5 bases, leaving 10 bases of the junction unmatched. The CDR3 region has the DNA TGTGCCAGCAGCCCTAGCCTACTAGCGGGAGGGCCTGAGCAGTTCTTC. This codes for CASSPSLLAGGPEQFF.

The V and J genes are TRBV27 and TRBJ2-7, with D tentatively TRBD2 (5 bases). The CDR3 consists of 13 residues. The germline CDR1 and CDR2 sequences are MNHEY and SMNVEV (reference sequence). The V end was cut by 5 bases, the J end by 5 bases, with 13 bases between. The CDR3 sequence is CASSEGPTDEQYF. CDR3 nucleotide sequence: TGTGCCAGCAGTGAGGGCCCTACTGACGAGCAGTACTTC.

The CDR3 region is CASSWGLAGDYEQYF. CDR3 DNA: TGCGCCAGCAGCTGGGGACTAGCGGGAGATTACGAGCAGTACTTC. The V and J genes are TRBV5-1 and TRBJ2-7, with 14 nucleotides matching TRBD2. V dropped 3 bases and J dropped 4; count of bases not matched to a gene: 3. This CDR3 contains 15 residues. Germline V gene data show CDR1 as SGHRS and CDR2 as YFSETQ.

V usage is TRBV11-2 and J usage is TRBJ2-5; no clear D gene. The V gene's germline CDR1 is SGHAT and CDR2 FQNNGV. With 1 base removed from V and 3 bases from J, the gap between germline ends came to 6 bases. CDR3 size: 13 residues. In nucleotides, the CDR3 is TGTGCCAGCAGCTTAGGGCTAGAAGAGACCCAGTACTTC. Its translation is CASSLGLEETQYF.

This clone was seen a single time. Other DNA sequences in the sample encode the same CDR3. V gene TRBV7-9 combines with J gene TRBJ1-4; D is uncertain. The CDR3 spans 15 residues. Germline values: CDR1 SEHNR, CDR2 FQNEAQ (reference sequence). The V end was cut by 4 bases, the J end by 0 bases, with 9 bases between. CDR3: CASSSTGATNEKLFF. The CDR3 region has the DNA TGTGCCAGCAGCTCTACCGGGGCAACTAATGAAAAACTGTTTTTT.

This sequence joins TRBV10-3 and TRBJ2-7; 7 bases are a match to TRBD1. Unmatched junction bases numbered 13, after V lost 4 bases and J lost 1 base. CDR1 ENHRY and CDR2 SYGVKD come from the germline V gene. The CDR3 extends over 17 amino acids. For the CDR3, the DNA is TGTGCCATCAGTGGGACCCGGACAGGCGCGTTGTCCTACGAGCAGTACTTC. Protein product: CAISGTRTGALSYEQYF.

The chain joins TRBV5-1 to TRBJ2-6, with D maybe TRBD1 (6 bases). V gave up 4 bases and J gave up 2 bases, with 13 bases separating them. Germline CDR1 and CDR2: SGHRS and YFSETQ. This CDR3 is 16 amino acids long. The CDR3 DNA follows: TGCGCCAGCAGCCAGGACAGTCTTACTGGGGCCAACGTCCTGACTTTC. This gives the protein CASSQDSLTGANVLTF.

This rearrangement joins TRBV19 to TRBJ2-3; D might be TRBD1 (6 bases). With 9 bases removed from V and 6 bases from J, the gap between germline ends came to 22 bases. Germline V gene lookup returns CDR1 LNHDA and CDR2 SQIVND (reference sequence). This CDR3 spans 15 amino acids. CDR3 sequence: CARLLFRDNKDTQYF. The CDR3 DNA follows: TGTGCCAGACTCCTATTCCGGGACAATAAGGATACGCAGTATTTT.

The chain recombines TRBV6-1 with TRBJ2-7, with TRBD1 matching over 9 bases. The CDR3 totals 15 residues. The germline CDR1 and CDR2 sequences are MNHNS and SASEGT. After removal of 3 bases from V and 12 bases from J, the junction contained 15 bases not matched to a gene. CDR3 amino acids: CASSEPGTGNRVLYF. In DNA form, the CDR3 reads TGTGCCAGCAGTGAGCCCGGGACAGGGAACCGCGTCCTGTACTTC.

CDR3: CASQTLTEAFF. The CDR3 DNA reads as TGTGCCAGCCAAACGCTAACTGAAGCTTTCTTT. The V gene is TRBV6-5, the J gene TRBJ1-1; D remains unclear. CDR3 length: 11 amino acids. CDR1 and CDR2 (germline): MNHEY, SVGAGI. The V gene lost 8 bases and the J gene lost 5 bases, with 9 bases spanning the gap.

This chain joins TRBV28 and TRBJ1-5; TRBD1 matches 10 bases. CDR1 and CDR2 (germline): MDHEN, SYDVKM. The CDR3 runs 17 residues. After removal of 2 bases from V and 2 bases from J, the junction contained 6 bases not matched to a gene. CDR3 nucleotide sequence: TGTGCCAGCAGTTTACCCCGGACAGGGGGTGGCAATCAGCCCCAGCATTTT. Encoded protein: CASSLPRTGGGNQPQHF.

The CDR3 sequence: CAISDLYNEQFF. DNA for the CDR3: TGTGCCATCAGTGACCTTTACAATGAGCAGTTCTTC. V gene TRBV10-3 combines with J gene TRBJ2-1; D is undetermined. Trimming took off 3 bases at V and 4 bases at J, with 4 bases between the two ends. CDR1 and CDR2 from the germline V gene are ENHRY and SYGVKD. The CDR3 extends over 12 amino acids.

This chain joins TRBV5-1 and TRBJ1-2, with D possibly being TRBD1 (6 bases). The germline CDR1 and CDR2 sequences are SGHRS and YFSETQ. This CDR3 spans 17 amino acids. V shed 4 bases and J shed 0 bases, with 19 bases lying between them. The DNA of the CDR3 is TGCGCCAGCAGCCCCCTGGGGGCAGGAGCCTCTAACTATGGCTACACCTTC. Protein product: CASSPLGAGASNYGYTF.

The chain combines TRBV18 with TRBJ1-1, with 7 nucleotides matching TRBD1. The J segment lost 5 bases and the V segment lost 1 base, leaving 10 bases of the junction unmatched. CDR3 length: 16 residues. Germline V gene lookup returns CDR1 KGHSH and CDR2 LQKENI. In nucleotides, the CDR3 is TGTGCCAGCTCACCACGTTTCAGGGGGGCGCATACTGAAGCTTTCTTT. It is translated as CASSPRFRGAHTEAFF.

The rearrangement links TRBV4-1 to TRBJ2-1; TRBD2 aligns across 7 bases. Germline V lookup: CDR1 MGHRA, CDR2 YSYEKL. With 4 bases clipped from V and 5 bases from J, the junction kept 5 bases outside the gene matches. This CDR3 comprises 14 residues. CDR3: CASSPPGGNNEQFF. DNA for the CDR3: TGCGCCAGCAGCCCCCCGGGGGGTAACAATGAGCAGTTCTTC.

The chain recombines TRBV28 with TRBJ2-3; TRBD1 matches 7 bases. The CDR3 extends over 15 amino acids. Germline CDR1 reads MDHEN; CDR2 reads SYDVKM. Germline trimming cut 5 bases from V and 0 bases from J; bases unmatched to any gene: 5. DNA for the CDR3: TGTGCCAGCAGTCAACCGGGACAGAGCACAGATACGCAGTATTTT. This sequence encodes CASSQPGQSTDTQYF.

The chain uses TRBV12-3 or TRBV12-4 and TRBJ2-1; TRBD2 is a possible D gene (7 bases). This CDR3 comprises 13 residues. Trimming took 6 bases from V and 7 from J, leaving 13 bases between them. The CDR3 region is CASRRGAGNEQFF. The CDR3 DNA is TGTGCCAGCAGACGGGGGGCCGGAAATGAGCAGTTCTTC.

This clone was counted a few times. The rearrangement uses TRBV7-2 and TRBJ1-5; tentatively, D is TRBD1 (5 bases). Germline V gene sequence: CDR1 SGHTA, CDR2 FQGNSA. Between the trimmed V and J ends, which lost 4 bases and 2 bases, there was a span of 9 bases. The CDR3 length is 14 residues. CDR3 sequence reads: CASSYLGGNQPQHF. CDR3 DNA sequence: TGTGCCAGCAGCTACTTAGGGGGCAATCAGCCCCAGCATTTT.

The chain links TRBV9 to TRBJ1-5; 7 bases match TRBD1. V was pared by 4 bases and J by 3 bases, with 4 bases of the junction left unmatched. The CDR3 has 14 residues. CDR1 is SGDLS and CDR2 is YYNGEE in the germline V gene. CDR3 nucleotides: TGTGCCAGCAGCCCCGACAGGGTCAATCAGCCCCAGCATTTT. Translation: CASSPDRVNQPQHF.

The rearrangement links TRBV19 to TRBJ1-2; 9 nucleotides match TRBD1. Germline CDR1 LNHDA, CDR2 SQIVND (reference sequence). With 4 bases clipped from V and 8 bases from J, the junction kept 17 bases outside the gene matches. The CDR3 spans 17 residues. CDR3 DNA: TGTGCCAGTAGTAACTCCGCGAACCGGGACAGGGTAAGAGGCTACACCTTC. Its protein is CASSNSANRDRVRGYTF.

This clone occurred a few times. The J gene is TRBJ1-6, the V gene TRBV6-5, with 8 nucleotides matching TRBD1. From germline, CDR1 is MNHEY and CDR2 SVGAGI. The CDR3 runs to 13 residues. J was trimmed by 8 bases and V by 6 bases; bases with no gene match: 3. Written as DNA, the CDR3 is TGTGCCAGCAGCCGGGACAGGTATTCACCCCTCCACTTT. It yields the protein CASSRDRYSPLHF.

The rearrangement uses TRBV11-2 and TRBJ1-1; 10 nucleotides agree with TRBD1. The V and J ends lost 6 bases and 1 base, in that order; junction bases with no gene match: 2. CDR1 is SGHAT, CDR2 FQNNGV, per germline. The CDR3 loop spans 14 amino acids. The CDR3 spells CASRRQGANTEAFF. The CDR3 bases are TGTGCCAGCAGAAGACAGGGGGCGAACACTGAAGCTTTCTTT. The full variable domain, with the rest looked up from reference TRBV11-2 and TRBJ1-1, is EAGVAQSPRYKIIEKRQSVAFWCNPISGHATLYWYQQILGQGPKLLIQFQNNGVVDDSQLPKDRFSAERLKGVDSTLKIQPAKLEDSAVYLCASRRQGANTEAFFGQGTRLTVV.

V gene TRBV11-2 combines with J gene TRBJ1-6; no clear D. Trimming removed 7 bases at V and 5 bases at J, with 15 bases between. The CDR3 contains 15 residues. Germline V gene sequence: CDR1 SGHAT, CDR2 FQNNGV. CDR3 DNA: TGTGCCAGCACCCGTGACGGGGTAAATAATTCACCCCTCCACTTT. It codes for CASTRDGVNNSPLHF.

This chain joins TRBV9 and TRBJ1-2, with D possibly TRBD1 on 5 matching bases. This CDR3 spans 14 amino acids. V was trimmed by 4 bases and J by 1 base, leaving 11 bases between them. Germline values: CDR1 SGDLS, CDR2 YYNGEE. The CDR3 loop is CASSRRGSNYGYTF. In DNA form, the CDR3 reads TGTGCCAGCAGCCGGCGGGGCAGTAACTATGGCTACACCTTC.

The chain uses TRBV6-5 and TRBJ2-5, with D perhaps matching TRBD2 (6 bases). Trimming stripped 6 bases from V and 11 bases from J, with 25 bases between. Germline lookup yields CDR1 MNHEY and CDR2 SVGAGI. The CDR3 consists of 15 residues. DNA for the CDR3: TGTGCCAGCAGCACTCCCCGCCTCCCCAGGCGGGGACAGTACTTC. Translating it yields CASSTPRLPRRGQYF.

This clone was seen only once. The rearrangement links TRBV14 to TRBJ1-2, with D hard to call. The CDR3 length is 14 residues. CDR1 is SGHDN and CDR2 is FVKESK in the germline V gene. V gave up 0 bases and J gave up 4 bases, with 9 bases separating them. DNA for the CDR3: TGTGCCAGCAGCCAAGATGCCCGGTCCTATGGCTACACCTTC. This translates into CASSQDARSYGYTF.

The chain is built from TRBV28 and TRBJ1-1; the D gene is possibly TRBD1 (5 bases). CDR1 MDHEN and CDR2 SYDVKM come from the germline V gene. With 10 bases removed from V and 5 bases from J, the gap between germline ends came to 11 bases. The CDR3 runs to 11 residues. This chain's CDR3 is CATQRGTEAFF. The CDR3 DNA follows: TGTGCCACCCAACGGGGGACTGAAGCTTTCTTT.

The CDR3 nucleotides read TGTGCCAGCAGTTTACCAGGGTCCTACGAGCAGTACTTC. Amino acids: CASSLPGSYEQYF. The gene calls are TRBV28 and TRBJ2-7; tentative D call: TRBD1 (5 bases). Germline CDR1 and CDR2: MDHEN and SYDVKM. CDR3 length: 13 residues. The V gene lost 2 bases and the J gene lost 1 base, with 6 bases spanning the gap.

This chain connects TRBV10-3 to TRBJ1-1; 7 positions match TRBD1. This CDR3 contains 16 residues. The V segment lost 6 bases and the J segment 1 base; nucleotides outside the gene matches: 11. Germline lookup yields CDR1 ENHRY and CDR2 SYGVKD. The chain's CDR3 is CAIRGGFWTGNTEAFF. In nucleotides, the CDR3 is TGTGCCATCAGGGGAGGTTTTTGGACAGGGAACACTGAAGCTTTCTTT.

The CDR3, as DNA: TGTGCCAGCAGCTCCGCCAAGAGTCTGCACACCGGGGAGCTGTTTTTT. Translated, it gives CASSSAKSLHTGELFF. The V and J genes are TRBV11-3 and TRBJ2-2; D gene ambiguous. This CDR3 spans 16 amino acids. V was shortened by 4 bases and J by 3 bases, with 15 bases between the two germline ends. CDR1 SGHNT and CDR2 YENEEA come from the germline V gene. Filled out from reference TRBV11-3 and TRBJ2-2, the complete variable domain reads EAGVVQSPRYKIIEKKQPVAFWCNPISGHNTLYWYLQNLGQGPELLIRYENEEAVDDSQLPKDRFSAERLKGVDSTLKIQPAELGDSAVYLCASSSAKSLHTGELFFGEGSRLTVL.

This clone was observed a few times. This chain joins TRBV7-9 and TRBJ1-1; a possible D gene is TRBD1 (6 bases). Germline loops: CDR1 SEHNR, CDR2 FQNEAQ (reference sequence). This CDR3 spans 14 amino acids. Trimming left V 5 bases short and J 1 base short, with 11 bases between. The CDR3 DNA reads as TGTGCCAGCAGCACTCGACAGGAGAACACTGAAGCTTTCTTT. Protein sequence: CASSTRQENTEAFF. Looking up the rest from reference TRBV7-9 and TRBJ1-1 gives the full variable domain: DTGVSQNPRHKITKRGQNVTFRCDPISEHNRLYWYRQTLGQGPEFLTYFQNEAQLEKSRLLSDRFSAERPKGSFSTLEIQRTEQGDSAMYLCASSTRQENTEAFFGQGTRLTVV.